Below are 20 T cell receptor beta chains sequenced from a single sample in a study of read filtering for tumor transcriptome and immune sequencing. The library was built from around 380 ng RNA with molecular barcoded adaptors for alpha/delta and beta/gamma chains. Via MiXCR, TCRdb re-called the reads, giving one row per CDR3 protein. The table lists around 44,000 distinct CDR3 sequences, 10% to 15% of them singletons. The material sequenced was a population of CD138-negative cells sorted from bone marrow. These receptors all come from a donor at least 40 years old with multiple myeloma.

As regards this clonotype: A read error may be the cause here, since a much bigger clone is one base away. The CDR3 coding sequence is TGTGCCAGCAGCTTAACTGGCGGGATAGATACGCAGTATTTT. It codes for CASSLTGGIDTQYF. The rearrangement links TRBV7-2 to TRBJ2-3; D is possibly TRBD2 (6 bases). CDR1 and CDR2 from the germline V gene are SGHTA and FQGNSA. The CDR3 consists of 14 residues. V lost 2 bases, J lost 5 bases, and 11 bases lay in between. The variable domain in full, with the rest retrieved from reference TRBV7-2 and TRBJ2-3, is GAGVSQSPSNKVTEKGKDVELRCDPISGHTALYWYRQSLGQGLEFLIYFQGNSAPDKSGLPSDRFSAERTGGSVSTLTIQRTQQEDSAVYLCASSLTGGIDTQYFGPGTRLTVL.

This clonotype was picked up a small number of times. This CDR3 reads CSVERVVRGPETQYF. As DNA, the CDR3 is TGCAGCGTTGAGAGGGTGGTCAGGGGACCAGAGACCCAGTACTTC. The chain is built from TRBV29-1 and TRBJ2-5, with a weak D call TRBD1 (6 bases). Germline V CDR1 and CDR2: SQVTM, ANQGSEA. V was cut by 3 bases and J by 4 bases, with 18 bases left in between. The CDR3 runs to 15 residues.

The sample holds many counts of this clonotype. This sequence joins TRBV14 and TRBJ2-7; D is uncertain. Trimming stripped 5 bases from V and 0 bases from J, with 8 bases between. The CDR3 contains 13 residues. In germline, CDR1 is SGHDN, CDR2 FVKESK. CDR3 residues: CASSSVSSYEQYF. Here the CDR3 DNA reads TGTGCCAGCAGCTCGGTCAGCTCCTACGAGCAGTACTTC.

Concerning this clonotype: A far bigger clonotype differs at one base, so this is likely a read error. The rearrangement joins TRBV4-1 to TRBJ2-1, with D perhaps TRBD1 or TRBD2 (5 bases each). In germline, CDR1 is MGHRA, CDR2 YSYEKL. The CDR3 covers 17 residues. The CDR3: CSSSQYASGTHDNEQFF. The CDR3 coding sequence is TGCTCCAGCAGCCAATACGCCTCCGGGACGCACGACAATGAGCAGTTCTTC.

This clonotype came up many times. V and J are TRBV27 and TRBJ2-3, with 10 bases that match TRBD2. Germline V gene sequence: CDR1 MNHEY, CDR2 SMNVEV (reference sequence). The CDR3 is 16 amino acids. The V segment lost 4 bases and the J segment 0 bases; nucleotides outside the gene matches: 4. The CDR3 DNA reads TGTGCCAGCAGTTCGGGACTAGCGACTAGCACAGATACGCAGTATTTT. Translating it yields CASSSGLATSTDTQYF.

This clonotype was seen repeatedly, ten times or more. J is TRBJ2-4 and V is TRBV12-3 or TRBV12-4; D not resolved. Trimming removed 7 bases at V and 0 bases at J, with 16 bases between. This CDR3 region has 16 residues. CDR3 sequence reads: CASIDTEQLAKNIQYF. CDR3 bases: TGTGCCAGCATTGATACAGAGCAACTAGCCAAAAACATTCAGTACTTC.

This clonotype was detected only a few times. V is TRBV29-1 and J is TRBJ2-5; 7 bases line up with TRBD2. This CDR3 has 12 residues. Looked up from germline, CDR1 is SQVTM and CDR2 is ANQGSEA. After removal of 4 bases from V and 7 bases from J, the junction contained 6 bases not matched to a gene. DNA of the CDR3: TGCAGCGTTGGGGGAGGGTCCAGGACCCAGTACTTC. Protein product: CSVGGGSRTQYF.

The chain recombines TRBV29-1 with TRBJ2-3; D is ambiguous. The CDR3 extends over 13 amino acids. The V end was cut by 0 bases, the J end by 4 bases, with 8 bases between. Germline V gene lookup returns CDR1 SQVTM and CDR2 ANQGSEA. CDR3 protein: CSVEEASADTQYF. CDR3 bases: TGCAGCGTTGAAGAGGCTAGTGCAGATACGCAGTATTTT.

In the case of this clonotype: A much larger clone differs from this one at a single base, so this may be a read error. This chain links TRBV28 with TRBJ1-4; D is ambiguous. The CDR3 has 13 amino acids. Per the germline V gene, CDR1 is MDHEN and CDR2 is SYDVKM. CDR3 nucleotides: TGTGCCAGCCTTCCAGATAAATTCGAAAAACTGCTTTTT. Translating gives CASLPDKFEKLLF.

The chain combines TRBV5-1 with TRBJ2-1; 10 nucleotides agree with TRBD2. Trimming took 1 base from V and 8 from J; bases not matched to a gene: 6. Germline lookup yields CDR1 SGHRS and CDR2 YFSETQ. The CDR3 spans 15 residues. The CDR3 sequence is CASSLWSGREYEQFF. The CDR3 bases are TGCGCCAGCAGCTTGTGGAGCGGGAGGGAGTATGAGCAGTTCTTC. The full variable domain, its missing parts supplied by reference TRBV5-1 and TRBJ2-1, is KAGVTQTPRYLIKTRGQQVTLSCSPISGHRSVSWYQQTPGQGLQFLFEYFSETQRNKGNFPGRFSGRQFSNSRSEMNVSTLELGDSALYLCASSLWSGREYEQFFGPGTRLTVL.

Ten or more counts support this clonotype. This rearrangement joins TRBV29-1 to TRBJ2-1, with 7 bases that match TRBD2. V lost 4 bases and J lost 0; bases outside the gene matches: 3. The CDR3 spans 14 residues. The germline V gene encodes CDR1 SQVTM and CDR2 ANQGSEA. The CDR3 region is CSVGREFSYNEQFF. CDR3 nucleotides: TGCAGCGTTGGGCGGGAGTTCTCCTACAATGAGCAGTTCTTC.

This clonotype was counted many times. The V and J genes are TRBV5-1 and TRBJ2-2; 7 nucleotides match TRBD1. Germline loops: CDR1 SGHRS, CDR2 YFSETQ. This CDR3 contains 14 residues. The V gene end was trimmed by 4 bases and the J gene end by 7 bases; junction bases not matched to a gene: 7. The CDR3, as DNA: TGCGCCAGCAGCCTAGGGACAGAGCACGGGGAGCTGTTTTTT. Encoded protein: CASSLGTEHGELFF.

This clonotype has a count of ten or more. The gene calls are TRBV3-1 and TRBJ2-7; D gene uncertain. The germline V gene encodes CDR1 LGHDT and CDR2 YNNKEL (reference sequence). The V end lost 6 bases, the J end lost 3 bases, and 6 bases lay between the germline ends. The CDR3 is 11 amino acids. The CDR3 sequence is CASSGIYEQYF. The DNA of the CDR3 is TGTGCCAGCAGTGGGATCTACGAGCAGTACTTC.

This clonotype was picked up a small number of times. A much larger clonotype is one base distant, so this may be a read error. The rearrangement links TRBV9 to TRBJ2-1, with unresolved D. Germline lookup yields CDR1 SGDLS and CDR2 YYNGEE. This CDR3 is 15 amino acids long. The DNA for the CDR3 is TGTGCCAGCAGCGTTACTGGTGAGACCTACAATGGGCAGTTCTTC. Encoded protein: CASSVTGETYNGQFF.

This clonotype was observed at least ten times. The chain is built from TRBV28 and TRBJ1-4; D is uncertain. The CDR3 covers 15 residues. Germline V gives CDR1 MDHEN, CDR2 SYDVKM. The ends were cut back, 5 bases at V and 6 bases at J, with 16 bases in the middle. DNA of the CDR3: TGTGCCAGCAGTCTAACGGACTCCTCGTATGAAAAACTGTTTTTT. Translating gives CASSLTDSSYEKLFF.

Ten or more counts support this clonotype. Written as DNA, the CDR3 is TGCGCCAGCAGCCACTACCGGGTAGCGGGATCCGATACGCAGTATTTT. Translation: CASSHYRVAGSDTQYF. J is TRBJ2-3 and V is TRBV5-1; 8 bases fit TRBD2. Germline V gene data show CDR1 as SGHRS and CDR2 as YFSETQ. The CDR3 spans 16 residues. The trim removed 4 bases at V and 6 bases at J, leaving 13 bases unmatched.

This clonotype was seen only a few times. This clone may be a read error of a much larger clone one base away. The V and J genes are TRBV5-1 and TRBJ1-1; TRBD1 might be the D (6 bases). This CDR3 spans 17 amino acids. From germline, CDR1 is SGHRS and CDR2 YFSETQ. V lost 4 bases, J lost 2 bases, and 21 bases lay in between. The CDR3 here is CASSPTGINRDNTEAFF. CDR3 in DNA: TGCGCCAGCAGCCCCACGGGGATTAACAGGGACAACACTGAAGCTTTCTTT. Supplemented by reference TRBV5-1 and TRBJ1-1, the full variable domain reads KAGVTQTPRYLIKTRGQQVTLSCSPISGHRSVSWYQQTPGQGLQFLFEYFSETQRNKGNFPGRFSGRQFSNSRSEMNVSTLELGDSALYLCASSPTGINRDNTEAFFGQGTRLTVV.

This clonotype appeared many times. In nucleotides, the CDR3 is TGCAGTGCTAGAGATGACAGGACGAACACTGAAGCTTTCTTT. Amino acid sequence: CSARDDRTNTEAFF. The V gene is TRBV20-1, the J gene TRBJ1-1; possible D gene TRBD1, 6 bases. Trimming removed 0 bases at V and 1 base at J, with 9 bases between. The CDR3 covers 14 residues. Looked up from germline, CDR1 is DFQATT and CDR2 is SNEGSKA (reference sequence).

This clonotype was seen ten or more times. The rearrangement joins TRBV15 to TRBJ2-1; D might be TRBD2 (5 bases). The V end was cut by 5 bases, the J end by 9 bases, with 11 bases between. The germline V gene encodes CDR1 LNHNV and CDR2 YYDKDF (reference sequence). This CDR3 has 12 residues. This CDR3 is CATSRMRAEQFF. DNA of the CDR3: TGTGCCACCAGCCGGATGAGGGCTGAGCAGTTCTTC.

This clonotype has ten or more counts. The chain couples TRBV11-2 to TRBJ2-3; D uncertain. V was clipped by 1 base and J by 2 bases, with 10 bases between them. CDR1 SGHAT and CDR2 FQNNGV come from the germline V gene. The CDR3 length is 15 residues. For the CDR3, the DNA is TGTGCCAGCAGCTTAGCCCCGATGCTCACAGATACGCAGTATTTT. Its protein is CASSLAPMLTDTQYF.